This T cell receptor (beta chain) was sequenced in a study of T-cell reconstitution after alpha-beta-depleted transplantation in children. The CDR3 is 15 residues long. The ends were cut back, 4 bases at V and 6 bases at J, with 19 bases in the middle. Germline-derived CDR1 and CDR2 are SGHRS and YFSETQ. The table lists this clonotype with a few counts. Construction of the TCRbeta library involved unique molecular identifiers. One entry per CDR3 protein results from TCRdb running MiXCR on the PCR reads. This table holds about 400,000 distinct CDR3 sequences, around 20% found once. The chain recombines TRBV5-1 with TRBJ2-5; D is possibly TRBD1 (6 bases). The sample consisted of PBMCs from the stem cell graft donor, taken from the stem cell graft. The receptor's source is a human donor who donated a stem cell graft to a child with acute myeloid leukemia. The DNA of the CDR3 is TGCGCCAGCAGCCCGGACTTTATGGGACAAAAGACCCAGTACTTC. It yields the protein CASSPDFMGQKTQYF. The whole variable domain, filled in from reference TRBV5-1 and TRBJ2-5, reads KAGVTQTPRYLIKTRGQQVTLSCSPISGHRSVSWYQQTPGQGLQFLFEYFSETQRNKGNFPGRFSGRQFSNSRSEMNVSTLELGDSALYLCASSPDFMGQKTQYFGPGTRLLVL.